Below are 10 T cell receptor beta chains sequenced from a single sample in a study of shared clonotypes between healthy human individuals. The naive CD8 population came from CD45RO-negative cells selected for CCR7, without terminally differentiated effector memory CD45RA+ cells. The method was immunoSEQ multiplex PCR; TCRdb's version includes in-frame clones alone and lacks a portion of them. This table has about 2.1 million clones, roughly 93% appearing once. The material sequenced was naive CD8+ T cells from PBMCs. These receptors came from a man between 18 and 29 years old in good health. Some clones in this sample may be carry-over from other donors' samples.

This chain uses TRBV11-2 with TRBJ2-1; 11 bases are shared with TRBD1. Germline V gene sequence: CDR1 SGHAT, CDR2 FQNNGV. The junction had 9 bases not matched to a gene; V was cut back by 5 bases and J by 0 bases. The CDR3 is 18 residues long. Written as DNA, the CDR3 is TGTGCCAGCAGCCCCGGGACAGGGGGATATAGCTCCTACAATGAGCAGTTCTTC. This encodes CASSPGTGGYSSYNEQFF.

The chain has TRBV27 and TRBJ2-1; TRBD1 is a possible D gene (5 bases). Trimming shortened V by 4 bases and J by 2 bases, and 12 bases separated the two germline ends. From germline, CDR1 is MNHEY and CDR2 SMNVEV (reference sequence). This CDR3 contains 15 residues. CDR3 in DNA: TGTGCCAGCAGTTCGCAGGGTTTCCCCTACAATGAGCAGTTCTTC. As protein: CASSSQGFPYNEQFF.

The chain has TRBV5-8 and TRBJ2-2; 10 bases map to TRBD2. After removal of 3 bases from V and 0 bases from J, the junction contained 11 bases not matched to a gene. The germline gives CDR1 SGHTS, CDR2 YDEGEE. The CDR3 loop spans 19 amino acids. CDR3 DNA sequence: TGTGCCAGCAGCTCCCTGGGGAGCGGGAGGGTTACGAACACCGGGGAGCTGTTTTTT. This sequence encodes CASSSLGSGRVTNTGELFF.

The chain carries TRBV7-8 and TRBJ1-1, with unresolved D. Germline CDR1 and CDR2: SGHVS and FQNEAQ. Trimming left V 0 bases short and J 5 bases short, with 13 bases between. The CDR3 totals 15 residues. In DNA form, the CDR3 reads TGTGCCAGCAGCTTAGCTCGGAGCTCGGGTACTGAAGCTTTCTTT. Amino acids: CASSLARSSGTEAFF. Filled out from reference TRBV7-8 and TRBJ1-1, the complete variable domain reads GAGVSQSPRYKVAKRGQDVALRCDPISGHVSLFWYQQALGQGPEFLTYFQNEAQLDKSGLPSDRFFAERPEGSVSTLKIQRTQQEDSAVYLCASSLARSSGTEAFFGQGTRLTVV.

The rearrangement joins TRBV5-8 to TRBJ2-2, with 9 bases matching TRBD2. The junction had 10 bases not matched to a gene; V was cut back by 2 bases and J by 8 bases. This CDR3 has 16 amino acids. CDR1 and CDR2 from the germline V gene are SGHTS and YDEGEE. The CDR3 loop is CASSLLSGSRAGELFF. DNA of the CDR3: TGTGCCAGCAGCTTACTTAGCGGGAGTCGAGCAGGGGAGCTGTTTTTT. The whole variable domain, filled in from reference TRBV5-8 and TRBJ2-2, reads EAGVTQSPTHLIKTRGQQATLRCSPISGHTSVYWYQQALGLGLQFLLWYDEGEERNRGNFPPRFSGRQFPNYSSELNVNALELEDSALYLCASSLLSGSRAGELFFGEGSRLTVL.

This chain links TRBV19 with TRBJ2-7; D might be TRBD2 (6 bases). Germline loops: CDR1 LNHDA, CDR2 SQIVND (reference sequence). The V end was cut by 4 bases, the J end by 7 bases, with 17 bases between. The CDR3 extends over 14 amino acids. The CDR3 DNA reads as TGTGCCAGTAGTAGTGGGACTCTGGGTAGGGAGCAGTACTTC. Protein sequence: CASSSGTLGREQYF.

The chain recombines TRBV21-1 with TRBJ1-1. TRBV21-1 is flagged as a pseudogene. The CDR3 is made up of 13 amino acids. The CDR3 loop is CASSKGTNTEAFF. The CDR3 coding sequence is TGTGCCAGCAGCAAAGGAACGAACACTGAAGCTTTCTTT.

The chain employs TRBV9 and TRBJ2-2; no clear D. Germline values: CDR1 SGDLS, CDR2 YYNGEE. This CDR3 contains 16 residues. Between the trimmed V and J ends, which lost 4 bases and 5 bases, there was a span of 18 bases. CDR3 in DNA: TGTGCCAGCAGCCCCCTCGGTGATCCAGGAACCGGGGAGCTGTTTTTT. It translates to CASSPLGDPGTGELFF.

This chain joins TRBV19 and TRBJ2-7; D is tentatively TRBD1 or TRBD2 (5 bases each). Trimming removed 6 bases from V and 1 base from J, with 10 bases in between. Germline CDR1 is LNHDA and CDR2 is SQIVND (reference sequence). The CDR3 contains 13 residues. DNA of the CDR3: TGTGCCAGTAGGGGGGTGGGGTCCTACGAGCAGTACTTC. This sequence encodes CASRGVGSYEQYF.

The chain couples TRBV9 to TRBJ1-2; D uncertain. The CDR3 extends over 10 amino acids. Trimming shortened V by 5 bases and J by 1 base, and 0 bases separated the two germline ends. Germline values: CDR1 SGDLS, CDR2 YYNGEE. As DNA, the CDR3 is TGTGCCAGCAGTAACTATGGCTACACCTTC. Translation: CASSNYGYTF.